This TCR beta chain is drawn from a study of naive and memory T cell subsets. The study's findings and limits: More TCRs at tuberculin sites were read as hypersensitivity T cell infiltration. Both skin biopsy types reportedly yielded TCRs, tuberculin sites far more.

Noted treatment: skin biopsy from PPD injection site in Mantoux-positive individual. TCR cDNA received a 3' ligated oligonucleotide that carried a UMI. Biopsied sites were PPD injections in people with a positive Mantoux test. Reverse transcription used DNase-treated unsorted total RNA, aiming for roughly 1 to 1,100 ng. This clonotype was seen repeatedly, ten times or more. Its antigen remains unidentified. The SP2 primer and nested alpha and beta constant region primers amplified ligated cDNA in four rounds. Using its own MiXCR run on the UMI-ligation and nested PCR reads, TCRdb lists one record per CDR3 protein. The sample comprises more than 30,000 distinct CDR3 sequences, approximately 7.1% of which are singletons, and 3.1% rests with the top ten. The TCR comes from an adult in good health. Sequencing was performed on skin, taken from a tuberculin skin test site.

The CDR3 sequence is CASSRTSGGLAKNIQYF. The CDR3 nucleotides read TGTGCCAGCAGCCGGACTAGCGGGGGACTAGCCAAAAACATTCAGTACTTC. This chain connects TRBV12-3 or TRBV12-4 to TRBJ2-4; 13 bases map to TRBD2. The CDR3 is 17 amino acids. V lost 6 bases to trimming and J lost 0 bases; unmatched junction nucleotides: 5.